The TCR beta chain under discussion was sequenced for a study of patients and donors after allogeneic stem cell transplantation. V dropped 6 bases and J dropped 6; count of bases not matched to a gene: 6. The CDR3 totals 14 residues. TCRdb reanalysed the RT-PCR reads using MiXCR and keeps one entry per CDR3 protein. This table has over 350,000 distinct CDR3 sequences, 16% appearing once. The sequence came from a human donor who was either an allogeneic HSCT recipient or a stem cell or donor lymphocyte infusion donor (not recorded which). It is not recorded whose cells these are; they may come from a transplant donor. Sequenced sample: blood, either unsorted or a sorted T cell fraction (not recorded which). The chain links TRBV12-3 or TRBV12-4 to TRBJ2-2; 8 nucleotides agree with TRBD1. CDR3 region: CASRYDRGSGELFF. The CDR3 DNA sequence: TGTGCCAGCAGATATGACAGGGGATCCGGGGAGCTGTTTTTT.